This T cell receptor (beta chain) is drawn from a study of blood T cell repertoires in COVID-19. Study-wide background: Samples came from the United States, Italy and Spain, spanning acute and convalescent COVID-19. From T cells, B-cell-depleted T cells, or PBMCs came the material, which was cDNA or gDNA.

Some clones are missing from TCRdb's copy, which holds only in-frame ones; the method was immunoSEQ multiplex PCR. This table has 40,000 to 55,000 clones, about 81% appearing once. V lost 1 base to trimming and J lost 0 bases, with 14 bases between them. The germline gives CDR1 SGDLS, CDR2 YYNGEE. This CDR3 is built from 16 residues. The clonotype originates from a man between 45 and 60 years old with active COVID-19. Specimen: peripheral blood. The rearrangement joins TRBV9 to TRBJ2-7, with D unclear. DNA for the CDR3: TGTGCCAGCAGCGTACTCCCCCAACGGAGCTCCTACGAGCAGTACTTC. Translation gives CASSVLPQRSSYEQYF.